This T cell receptor (beta chain) was captured by sequencing in a study of early T cells in non-severe SARS-CoV-2 infection (dated by TCRdb to the early 2020s). Some background on the complete study: Bulk RNA from unsorted whole blood was used for TCR sequencing, so alpha and beta chains could not be paired.

This was a case-control study nested in a cohort of healthcare workers in London, UK, who had nasopharyngeal swab PCR tests and blood samples taken every week. Between 23 and 31 March 2020, the week of the UK lockdown, healthcare workers were enrolled and then followed up weekly for as long as 16 weeks. Broader findings and caveats from the paper: VDJdb matching was skewed toward anti-spike CD8 responses and likely underestimated virus-specific expansions, missing private and CD4 specificities.

The library was prepared using 5' RACE. Instrument used: NextSeq 500. In the TCR library protocol, unique molecular identifiers were attached to individual cDNA molecules to correct for PCR bias and sequencing error. Both TCR alpha and beta chains were sequenced, and tight co-correlation was observed between alpha and beta sequence abundances in each sample. The original pipeline was this. V gene, J gene and CDR3 annotation of TCR sequences was performed with Decombinator V4. TCRs were defined as expanded if a significant change between any two time points was detected under a Poisson model with p below 0.0001. TCR abundances were normalised to the total number of TCRs sequenced per sample and expressed as counts per million. TRAV1-2 paired with TRAJ12, TRAJ20 or TRAJ33 defined MAIT TCRs, while TRAV10 paired with TRAJ18 defined iNKT TCRs. VDJdb, accessed 1 November 2021, was searched for CMV, EBV and SARS-CoV-2 annotated TCRs, with TCRs annotated for multiple antigens excluded. TCRdb reprocessed the public reads (quality trimming at Q25 with fastp, clone calling with MiXCR) and kept in-frame beta chains. Each CDR3 protein appears once, grouped with its most common genes and DNA. None of the V and J calls come from the authors' own analysis; TCRdb made them. This sample holds about 97,000 distinct CDR3 sequences; about 12% were observed only once. Of the sample, approximately 6.4% is held by the ten largest clones.

CDR1 DFQATT and CDR2 SNEGSKA are derived from the germline V gene (reference sequence). Inclusive of the bounding cysteine and phenylalanine, the CDR3 is 14 residues long. Only CDR3 DNA remains: 42 bases, in frame from the first base. Trimming takes 6 bases from V and 9 bases from J, and the germline ends sit 21 bases apart. This clonotype was observed a few times. No antigen is known for it. No base-level quality is on record; no much larger clone is a single base apart. The TCR sequence derives from an adult who was a healthcare worker with PCR-confirmed SARS-CoV-2 infection or an uninfected control (not recorded which). The sample comprised whole blood. The chain is assembled from TRBV20-1 and TRBJ2-1, with a tentative D gene TRBD2 over 5 matching bases. The CDR3 in this case is CSAEDSRTSFEQFF. Read as DNA, the sequence is TGCAGTGCGGAAGACTCTCGGACTTCTTTTGAGCAGTTCTTC.